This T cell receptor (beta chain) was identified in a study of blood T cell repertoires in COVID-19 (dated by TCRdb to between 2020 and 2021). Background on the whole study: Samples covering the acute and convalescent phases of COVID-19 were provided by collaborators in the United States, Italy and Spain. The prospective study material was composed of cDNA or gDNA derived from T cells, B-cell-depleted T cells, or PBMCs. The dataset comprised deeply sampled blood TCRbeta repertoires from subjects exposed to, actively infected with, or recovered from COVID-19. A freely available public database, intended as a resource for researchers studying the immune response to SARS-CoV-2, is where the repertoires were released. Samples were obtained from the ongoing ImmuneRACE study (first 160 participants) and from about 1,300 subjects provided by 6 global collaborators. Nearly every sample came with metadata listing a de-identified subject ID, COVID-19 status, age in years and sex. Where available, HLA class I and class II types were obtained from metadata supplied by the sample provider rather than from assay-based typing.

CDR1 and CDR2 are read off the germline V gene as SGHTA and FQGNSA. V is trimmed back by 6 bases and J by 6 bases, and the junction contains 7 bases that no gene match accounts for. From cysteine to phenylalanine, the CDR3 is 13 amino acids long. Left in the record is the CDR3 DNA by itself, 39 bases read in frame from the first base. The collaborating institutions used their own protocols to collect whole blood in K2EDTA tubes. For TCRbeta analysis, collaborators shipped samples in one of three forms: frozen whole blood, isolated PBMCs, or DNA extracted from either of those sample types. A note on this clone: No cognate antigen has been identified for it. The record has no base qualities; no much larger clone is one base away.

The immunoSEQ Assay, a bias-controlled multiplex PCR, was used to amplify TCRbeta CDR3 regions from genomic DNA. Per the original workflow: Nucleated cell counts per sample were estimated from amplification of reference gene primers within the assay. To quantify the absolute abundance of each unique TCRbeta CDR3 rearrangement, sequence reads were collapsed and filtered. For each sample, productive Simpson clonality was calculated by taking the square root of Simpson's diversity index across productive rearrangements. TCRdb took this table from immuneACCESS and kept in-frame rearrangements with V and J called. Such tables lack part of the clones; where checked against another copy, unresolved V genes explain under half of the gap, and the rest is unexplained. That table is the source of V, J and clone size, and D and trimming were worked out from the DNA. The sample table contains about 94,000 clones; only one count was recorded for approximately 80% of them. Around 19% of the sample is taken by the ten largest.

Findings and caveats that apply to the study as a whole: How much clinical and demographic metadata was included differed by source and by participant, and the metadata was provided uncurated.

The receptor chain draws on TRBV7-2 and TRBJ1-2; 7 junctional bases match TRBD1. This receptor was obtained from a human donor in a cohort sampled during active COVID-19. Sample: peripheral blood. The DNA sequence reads TGTGCCAGCAGACAGACAGGGACCGATGGCTACACCTTC. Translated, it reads CASRQTGTDGYTF.